This T cell receptor beta chain originates from a study of CD8 T cells in Susac syndrome. Overall study context: Within the group of sequenced Susac syndrome patients, five or six had active disease and roughly eight were in remission. There were Susac syndrome patients who were therapy-naive at blood draw, others on corticosteroids, and others on intravenous immunoglobulin alone.

Germline assignment: CDR1 DFQATT and CDR2 SNEGSKA (reference sequence). The CDR3 runs to 14 residues. Deletions cut 1 base from V and 6 bases from J, with 12 bases between. General study findings and limits: Susac syndrome CD4+ T cell repertoires showed no clonal expansion.

Remarks on this clonotype: Antigen specificity is unknown.

The RNA input was 0.5 to 1 ug, and it was reverse transcribed with random hexamers. TCRdb re-derived calls from the immunoSEQ multiplex PCR reads in MiXCR, one entry per CDR3 protein. The sample holds 140,000 or so distinct CDR3 sequences, 90% to 96% seen once. This clonotype was sampled from a human donor with Susac syndrome. The chain links TRBV20-1 to TRBJ2-2; D gene unclear. The specimen was CD4+ T cells from PBMCs. The chain's CDR3 is CSARVGESSGELFF. DNA for the CDR3: TGCAGTGCTAGAGTTGGCGAGTCGTCCGGGGAGCTGTTTTTT.